Below, 30 T cell receptor beta chains from the same sample are listed, as sequenced in a study of human T cells and chemical hapten exposure. From the RACE reads, TCRdb called clonotypes with MiXCR, one entry per CDR3 protein. This table has roughly 380,000 distinct CDR3 sequences, more than 5% appearing once. As to time point: patch test 2, 6 weeks after DPC sensitization. Treatment indicated: therapeutic diphenylcyclopropenone sensitization with weekly scalp DPC. Material: whole blood, obtained in connection with sensitization to the hapten diphenylcyclopropenone (DPC). The receptors shown here come from a woman aged 18-29 years with alopecia areata. Some clones in this sample may be carry-over from other donors' samples.

This clonotype was seen only a few times. The V call is TRBV25-1, the J call TRBJ2-3, with D hard to call. This CDR3 has 12 amino acids. Germline V lookup: CDR1 MGHDK, CDR2 SYGVNS. V was shortened by 6 bases and J by 4 bases, with 8 bases between the two germline ends. The CDR3 reads CASSITSDTQYF. Written as DNA, the CDR3 is TGTGCCAGCAGCATCACCTCAGATACGCAGTATTTT.

The chain joins TRBV6-1 to TRBJ1-2; D not resolved. Germline assignment: CDR1 MNHNS and CDR2 SASEGT. The V gene lost 5 bases and the J gene lost 8 bases, with 12 bases spanning the gap. This CDR3 comprises 12 residues. The CDR3 region has the DNA TGTGCCAGCAGTCCATACGAGAGAGGCTACACCTTC. Translating gives CASSPYERGYTF.

In this sample, this clonotype turned up many times. The chain combines TRBV7-3 with TRBJ2-1; D is perhaps TRBD1 (6 bases). The CDR3 has 16 residues. Deletions cut 6 bases from V and 0 bases from J, with 15 bases between. Germline V gene sequence: CDR1 SGHTA, CDR2 FQGTGA. Written as DNA, the CDR3 is TGTGCCAGCAGACAGACAGGCCAGAGCTCCTACAATGAGCAGTTCTTC. Amino acids: CASRQTGQSSYNEQFF.

On this clonotype: Since a much larger clone is just one base distant, this may be a read error. The CDR3 carries no conserved terminal phenylalanine or tryptophan, so it likely arises from a read error. The gene calls are TRBV10-3 and TRBJ1-1; D unresolved. The ends were cut back, 3 bases at V and 7 bases at J, with 6 bases in the middle. The CDR3 totals 11 residues. Per germline, CDR1 ENHRY and CDR2 SYGVKD. CDR3 nucleotides: TGTGCCATCAGTGATGGGATTGAAGCTTTCTCT. Residues: CAISDGIEAFS.

The chain recombines TRBV6-2 or TRBV6-3 with TRBJ1-1, with a weak D call TRBD1 (5 bases). Germline V lookup: CDR1 MNHEY, CDR2 SVGEGT. CDR3 length equals 16 residues. Trimming cost V 5 bases and J 0 bases, with 16 bases left between them. The CDR3 here is CASSRTTDTMNTEAFF. CDR3 nucleotides: TGTGCCAGCAGTCGCACGACAGACACAATGAACACTGAAGCTTTCTTT.

The V and J genes are TRBV11-3 and TRBJ2-1; 8 nucleotides agree with TRBD2. The CDR3 runs 16 residues. Per germline, CDR1 SGHNT and CDR2 YENEEA. V was pared by 2 bases and J by 7 bases, with 10 bases of the junction left unmatched. As DNA, the CDR3 is TGTGCCAGCAGCTTACGAGCGGGGGCCCTAAGGAATGAGCAGTTCTTC. Translated: CASSLRAGALRNEQFF.

Many counts were recorded for this clonotype. The V gene is TRBV28, the J gene TRBJ1-4; TRBD1 is a possible D gene (5 bases). Trimming took 2 bases from V and 6 from J, leaving 10 bases between them. The CDR3 runs 14 residues. Per germline, CDR1 MDHEN and CDR2 SYDVKM. CDR3 DNA sequence: TGTGCCAGCAGTTTAAAGGGGAGGGATGAAAAACTGTTTTTT. Translating gives CASSLKGRDEKLFF.

This clonotype was observed many times. V and J are TRBV12-3 or TRBV12-4 and TRBJ1-2, with a possible D match to TRBD1 (5 bases). Deletions cut 6 bases from V and 8 bases from J, with 10 bases between. CDR3 size: 11 residues. The CDR3 DNA reads TGTGCCAGCAGGGGGGAGAACGGCTACACCTTC. It encodes CASRGENGYTF.

The chain is built from TRBV7-2 and TRBJ2-7, with 8 bases identical to TRBD1. Losses at the gene ends were 6 bases for V and 4 bases for J; bases not matched to a gene: 5. Germline V lookup: CDR1 SGHTA, CDR2 FQGNSA. The CDR3 runs to 13 residues. CDR3 loop: CASSDRGGYEQYF. CDR3 nucleotide sequence: TGTGCCAGCAGTGACAGGGGAGGTTACGAGCAGTACTTC.

This clonotype has just a few counts. The V call is TRBV4-1, the J call TRBJ2-7; 8 positions match TRBD1. Germline values: CDR1 MGHRA, CDR2 YSYEKL. The J segment lost 5 bases and the V segment lost 4 bases, leaving 7 bases of the junction unmatched. The CDR3 is 14 residues long. CDR3 sequence: CASSPWTGPDEQYF. The CDR3 coding sequence is TGCGCCAGCAGCCCATGGACAGGGCCCGACGAGCAGTACTTC.

The chain links TRBV20-1 to TRBJ2-7; 12 bases match TRBD2. The CDR3 loop spans 12 amino acids. V lost 6 bases and J lost 7; bases outside the gene matches: 4. CDR1 DFQATT and CDR2 SNEGSKA come from the germline V gene (reference sequence). Here the CDR3 reads CSALLAGGEQYF. CDR3 in DNA: TGCAGTGCCCTTCTAGCGGGGGGGGAGCAGTACTTC.

The chain couples TRBV5-1 to TRBJ2-4; 8 positions agree with TRBD1. Trimming cost V 4 bases and J 3 bases; bases outside gene matches: 6. This CDR3 is built from 15 residues. Per germline, CDR1 SGHRS and CDR2 YFSETQ. The CDR3 sequence is CASSQGASDKNIQYF. The CDR3 coding sequence is TGCGCCAGCAGCCAGGGGGCGAGTGACAAAAACATTCAGTACTTC.

The V call is TRBV27, the J call TRBJ1-6, with 12 bases identical to TRBD1. Losses at the gene ends were 4 bases for V and 7 bases for J; bases not matched to a gene: 11. This CDR3 is built from 18 residues. Germline V gene sequence: CDR1 MNHEY, CDR2 SMNVEV (reference sequence). This chain's CDR3 is CASSSTGTGGYYNSPLHF. For the CDR3, the DNA is TGTGCCAGCAGTTCAACCGGGACAGGGGGCTATTACAATTCACCCCTCCACTTT.

This clonotype has just a few counts. The V and J genes are TRBV7-6 and TRBJ2-7; D is unclear. V lost 7 bases and J 0 bases, leaving 13 bases between the germline ends. This CDR3 has 14 amino acids. The germline CDR1 and CDR2 sequences are SGHVS and FNYEAQ. This chain's CDR3 is CASMPGPSSYEQYF. The CDR3 DNA follows: TGTGCCAGCATGCCCGGGCCCAGCTCCTACGAGCAGTACTTC.

This clonotype was observed a few times. This chain links TRBV19 with TRBJ2-4; 8 bases align to TRBD1. Per the germline V gene, CDR1 is LNHDA and CDR2 is SQIVND (reference sequence). The CDR3 consists of 15 residues. Germline trimming cut 9 bases from V and 1 base from J; bases unmatched to any gene: 8. CDR3 in amino acids: CASRGQGMAKNIQYF. The CDR3 DNA follows: TGTGCCAGCAGAGGACAGGGAATGGCCAAAAACATTCAGTACTTC. The full variable domain, rest sourced from reference TRBV19 and TRBJ2-4, is DGGITQSPKYLFRKEGQNVTLSCEQNLNHDAMYWYRQDPGQGLRLIYYSQIVNDFQKGDIAEGYSVSREKKESFPLTVTSAQKNPTAFYLCASRGQGMAKNIQYFGAGTRLSVL.

This clonotype was seen at least ten times. This chain joins TRBV10-3 and TRBJ1-5; TRBD1 is a possible D gene (5 bases). V shed 10 bases and J shed 1 base, with 11 bases lying between them. The CDR3 runs to 13 residues. CDR1 is ENHRY and CDR2 is SYGVKD in the germline V gene. The DNA for the CDR3 is TGTGCCACCCACCGGGACAGCAATCAGCCCCAGCATTTT. Residues: CATHRDSNQPQHF.

Note on this clonotype: This may arise from a read error, as a much more abundant clone is one base away. The chain is built from TRBV7-2 and TRBJ2-1; TRBD1 is a possible D gene (6 bases). CDR1 is SGHTA, CDR2 FQGNSA, per germline. This CDR3 is built from 17 residues. DNA of the CDR3: TGTGCCAGCAGCATGTACGGGACACCTGATTCTTACAAAGAGCAGTTCTTC. Amino acids: CASSMYGTPDSYKEQFF.

This clonotype was seen at least ten times. The chain links TRBV12-3 or TRBV12-4 to TRBJ1-6; 7 nucleotides align to TRBD1. CDR3 length equals 15 residues. Trimming took 4 bases from V and 7 from J; bases not matched to a gene: 7. The CDR3 sequence: CASSSRQGGNSPLHF. The CDR3, as DNA: TGTGCCAGCAGTTCAAGACAGGGAGGAAATTCACCCCTCCACTTT.

This clonotype was detected only a few times. V is TRBV5-1 and J is TRBJ2-5, with TRBD2 identical over 7 bases. J lost 1 base, V lost 1 base, and 7 bases had no gene match. Germline V gene data show CDR1 as SGHRS and CDR2 as YFSETQ. This CDR3 is built from 16 residues. CDR3 protein: CASSLNQASGQETQYF. For the CDR3, the DNA is TGCGCCAGCAGCTTGAATCAGGCTAGCGGCCAAGAGACCCAGTACTTC.

This clonotype turned up a few times. V gene TRBV12-3 or TRBV12-4 combines with J gene TRBJ1-4; 7 nucleotides align to TRBD1. Germline trimming cut 8 bases from V and 6 bases from J; bases unmatched to any gene: 3. The CDR3 sequence is 12 residues long. The chain's CDR3 is CASGTEYEKLFF. Here the CDR3 DNA reads TGTGCCAGCGGGACAGAGTATGAAAAACTGTTTTTT.

V usage is TRBV6-6 and J usage is TRBJ1-6; a weak D match, TRBD1 (6 bases). The germline V gene has CDR1 MNHNY and CDR2 SVGAGI (reference sequence). V was pared by 3 bases and J by 5 bases, with 11 bases between. CDR3 length equals 15 residues. CDR3 in DNA: TGTGCCAGCAGTTATTCCAGGGGCGATAATTCACCCCTCCACTTT. Its translation: CASSYSRGDNSPLHF.

This clonotype has only a few counts. The chain carries TRBV20-1 and TRBJ1-5; D is unresolved. Germline loops: CDR1 DFQATT, CDR2 SNEGSKA (reference sequence). The V end lost 6 bases, the J end lost 0 bases, and 15 bases lay between the germline ends. The length of the CDR3 is 15 residues. The DNA for the CDR3 is TGCAGTGCGATCGGGTTCGGTAATAGCAATCAGCCCCAGCATTTT. It specifies CSAIGFGNSNQPQHF.

The sample holds a few counts of this clonotype. The chain links TRBV6-6 to TRBJ2-3; D gene unclear. Germline lookup yields CDR1 MNHNY and CDR2 SVGAGI (reference sequence). The CDR3 consists of 16 residues. The V gene lost 5 bases and the J gene lost 1 base, with 16 bases spanning the gap. CDR3 sequence (DNA): TGTGCCAGCAGTGGCCGTAGTGGATCTGGCACAGATACGCAGTATTTT. Encoded protein: CASSGRSGSGTDTQYF.

At least ten counts were recorded for this clonotype. This sequence joins TRBV7-2 and TRBJ1-6; the D gene is possibly TRBD1 (5 bases). This CDR3 contains 12 residues. V lost 4 bases and J lost 11, with 9 bases in between. Per the germline V gene, CDR1 is SGHTA and CDR2 is FQGNSA. For the CDR3, the DNA is TGTGCCAGCAGCTCGCCGGGGGCACCCCTCCACTTT. It translates to CASSSPGAPLHF.

This clonotype has ten or more counts. The chain carries TRBV2 and TRBJ2-7, with 9 nucleotides matching TRBD1. The germline V gene encodes CDR1 SNHLY and CDR2 FYNNEI. The CDR3 totals 14 residues. Trimming removed 8 bases from V and 4 bases from J; junction bases left unmatched: 9. The CDR3 spells CASPPRDRAYEQYF. CDR3 nucleotide sequence: TGTGCCAGCCCCCCCAGGGACAGGGCTTACGAGCAGTACTTC.

The table lists this clonotype with a few counts. The chain links TRBV12-3 or TRBV12-4 to TRBJ2-5, with a weak D call TRBD1 (7 bases). The CDR3 runs 14 residues. Trimming shortened V by 7 bases and J by 2 bases, and 14 bases separated the two germline ends. CDR3 bases: TGTGCCAGCACCCCAGGGGGAGGACAAGAGACCCAGTACTTC. It encodes CASTPGGGQETQYF.

The chain recombines TRBV11-3 with TRBJ1-1, with 8 bases identical to TRBD1. Per germline, CDR1 SGHNT and CDR2 YENEEA. V dropped 5 bases and J dropped 3; count of bases not matched to a gene: 14. The length of the CDR3 is 17 residues. CDR3 protein: CASSTHFMQGAHTEAFF. CDR3 DNA sequence: TGTGCCAGCAGCACACACTTTATGCAGGGGGCTCACACTGAAGCTTTCTTT.

This clonotype was found a few times. V usage is TRBV20-1 and J usage is TRBJ1-1; no clear D gene. The CDR3 has 13 residues. V lost 5 bases to trimming and J lost 1 base, with 11 bases between them. CDR1 is DFQATT, CDR2 SNEGSKA, per germline (reference sequence). This CDR3 is CSAPSAPNTEAFF. The CDR3 bases are TGCAGTGCTCCGTCGGCCCCGAACACTGAAGCTTTCTTT.

This clonotype was detected once. This sequence is one base from a far larger clone and is likely a read error. The CDR3 sequence is CASRWNTEAFF. CDR3 DNA sequence: TGTGCCAGCAGGTGGAACACTGAAGCTTTCTTT. This chain links TRBV7-2 with TRBJ1-1; D is undetermined. Looked up from germline, CDR1 is SGHTA and CDR2 is FQGNSA. The germline V and J ends were trimmed by 6 bases and 1 base, with 3 bases remaining between them. This CDR3 is built from 11 residues.

The chain couples TRBV5-1 to TRBJ1-1, with 8 bases matching TRBD1. CDR1 is SGHRS, CDR2 YFSETQ, per germline. J gave up 9 bases and V 0 bases, and 10 bases lay outside the gene matches. The CDR3 loop spans 15 amino acids. CDR3 coding DNA: TGCGCCAGCAGCTTGGACTCCGGGACAGGACTGAAAGCTTTCTTT. Its protein product is CASSLDSGTGLKAFF.